The 9 T cell receptor beta chains below all came from one sample that was sequenced in a study of a mutant IDH1 vaccine in newly diagnosed glioma. Regarding time point: week 35, safety follow-up. A 20-mer mutant IDH1 peptide at 300 ug was injected subcutaneously with topical imiquimod. Their antigens remain unidentified. Sequencing was performed with immunoSEQ multiplex PCR; in TCRdb, only in-frame clones are kept and a portion is missing. This sample has tens of thousands of clones; around 81% occur once, and the top ten carry 4.7%. The source was PBMCs, collected from a glioma patient whose treatment included an IDH1 peptide vaccine. Every receptor here comes from a woman aged 40 to 49 with glioma. Some clones in this sample may be carry-over from other donors' samples.

The chain combines TRBV7-6 with TRBJ1-5, with D perhaps TRBD1 (5 bases). This CDR3 comprises 15 residues. Trimming left V 5 bases short and J 5 bases short, with 16 bases between. Germline loops: CDR1 SGHVS, CDR2 FNYEAQ. This CDR3 reads CASSLSRGWDQPQHF. CDR3 sequence (DNA): TGTGCCAGCAGCCTAAGCCGGGGCTGGGATCAGCCCCAGCATTTT.

The chain is built from TRBV9 and TRBJ1-6; D is ambiguous. Trimming took 0 bases from V and 9 from J, leaving 10 bases between them. The CDR3 length is 14 residues. Germline V gives CDR1 SGDLS, CDR2 YYNGEE. In nucleotides, the CDR3 is TGTGCCAGCAGCGTAGCTCTCCCTAGTTCACCCCTCCACTTT. Residues: CASSVALPSSPLHF.

The chain recombines TRBV19 with TRBJ1-5; weak D call: TRBD1 (5 bases). Germline lookup yields CDR1 LNHDA and CDR2 SQIVND (reference sequence). V lost 6 bases and J 6 bases, leaving 9 bases between the germline ends. The CDR3 runs to 12 residues. The CDR3 loop reads CASRIGGQPQHF. The DNA of the CDR3 is TGTGCCAGTAGGATTGGGGGTCAGCCCCAGCATTTT.

The chain has TRBV6-6 and TRBJ2-4; D unresolved. V dropped 2 bases and J dropped 0 bases, with 2 bases sitting between them. Germline CDR1 reads MNHNY; CDR2 reads SVGAGI (reference sequence). The CDR3 contains 13 residues. The CDR3 sequence is CASSYEAKNIQYF. In DNA form, the CDR3 reads TGTGCCAGCAGTTACGAAGCCAAAAACATTCAGTACTTC.

The J gene is TRBJ2-7, the V gene TRBV5-4; either TRBD1 or TRBD2 may supply D (5 bases each). CDR1 is SGHNT and CDR2 is YYREEE in the germline V gene (reference sequence). V was shortened by 4 bases and J by 3 bases, with 11 bases between the two germline ends. The CDR3 is made up of 13 amino acids. CDR3: CASSVGTDYEQYF. CDR3 sequence (DNA): TGTGCCAGCAGCGTCGGGACGGACTACGAGCAGTACTTC.

This chain's CDR3 is CASRSLPGRETQYF. The CDR3 DNA sequence: TGTGCCAGCAGATCCCTCCCCGGGAGGGAGACCCAGTACTTC. The J gene is TRBJ2-5, the V gene TRBV28; 7 bases line up with TRBD2. After removal of 6 bases from V and 5 bases from J, the junction contained 9 bases not matched to a gene. The CDR3 totals 14 residues. CDR1 and CDR2 (germline): MDHEN, SYDVKM. The full variable domain, in which reference TRBV28 and TRBJ2-5 provide the parts outside the CDR3, is DVKVTQSSRYLVKRTGEKVFLECVQDMDHENMFWYRQDPGLGLRLIYFSYDVKMKEKGDIPEGYSVSREKKERFSLILESASTNQTSMYLCASRSLPGRETQYFGPGTRLLVL.

The chain has TRBV18 and TRBJ1-1; 10 nucleotides align to TRBD1. Losses at the gene ends were 3 bases for V and 5 bases for J; bases not matched to a gene: 9. The CDR3 is made up of 16 amino acids. The germline V gene has CDR1 KGHSH and CDR2 LQKENI. The CDR3 reads CASSPGQGKSGTEAFF. The CDR3 bases are TGTGCCAGCTCACCGGGACAGGGGAAATCGGGGACTGAAGCTTTCTTT.

The gene calls are TRBV10-3 and TRBJ2-5; 9 bases line up with TRBD2. Per germline, CDR1 ENHRY and CDR2 SYGVKD. CDR3 size: 16 residues. J gave up 7 bases and V 0 bases, and 9 bases lay outside the gene matches. The CDR3: CAISESAAGGPVTQYF. CDR3 DNA: TGTGCCATCAGTGAGTCGGCGGCGGGGGGGCCGGTGACCCAGTACTTC.

On this clone: Since no conserved phenylalanine or tryptophan closes the CDR3, a read error is the likely cause. The DNA is omitted, as the CDR3 cannot be located on it reliably, and the CDR3 follows TCRdb's listing. The chain carries TRBV19 and TRBJ1-2. The CDR3 comprises 11 residues, both ends counted. CDR1 and CDR2 from the germline V gene are LNHDA and SQIVND (reference sequence). CDR3 residues: CASSGSGSSSV.